This T cell receptor beta chain originates from a study of vaccination and CD4 T cells after COVID-19. Whole-study context: The authors exposed cells to overlapping spike peptides derived from SARS-CoV-2, HCoV-NL63, HCoV-OC43 and HCoV-229E.

This clonotype was seen a handful of times. What it binds is not known. Cultured CD4+ T cell DNA was sequenced using the Oncomine TCR Beta short-read assay. TCRdb used MiXCR to reprocess the PCR reads, holding one entry per CDR3 protein. The sample holds fewer than 20,000 distinct CDR3 sequences, around half seen once. V was pared by 6 bases and J by 5 bases, with 16 bases between. CDR1 and CDR2 from the germline V gene are MNHNS and SASEGT. This CDR3 region has 14 residues. Treatment meaning: approximately nine-day PBMC culture with coronavirus spike peptide pools or control peptides (ViraFEST assay).

The sample was CD4+ T cells from blood, cultured in vitro, taken before SARS-CoV-2 vaccination. This receptor was identified in a human donor who had recovered from COVID-19. This chain uses TRBV6-1 with TRBJ1-1; no clear D. The CDR3 DNA follows: TGTGCCAGCAGCCCTAGTAGGTTTGGAACTGAAGCTTTCTTT. This encodes CASSPSRFGTEAFF.